This record covers a single TCR beta chain. Its antigen is not known. Every isolated RNA sample was fully reverse transcribed, so sequencing captured expressed TCRB transcripts. Some 3.3 million reads per sample on average were obtained from naive, central memory and regulatory T cell samples. Only in-frame clones appear in the TCRdb table, and some are missing; sequencing was by immunoSEQ multiplex PCR. The sample has 130,000 to 150,000 clones; about 51% are singletons. This sample stems from a study of beta chain features in type 1 diabetes. Study findings and constraints: Moderate yet significant TCRB CDR3 shortening was seen in Type 1 diabetes patients in all four CD4+ subsets. Whatever favoring of shorter templates PCR might show would apply equally to patients and controls.

Germline-derived CDR1 and CDR2 are LNHNV and YYDKDF (reference sequence). V shed 2 bases, J shed 8 bases, and the junction held 8 bases outside the gene matches. The CDR3 sequence is 16 residues long. This TCR came from a man younger than 35 in good health. This rearrangement joins TRBV15 to TRBJ2-1; 11 positions match TRBD2. Sequenced input: Tregs from blood. The CDR3 bases are TGTGCCACCAGCAGATTAAGACTAGCGGGATGGGATGAGCAGTTCTTC. Its protein is CATSRLRLAGWDEQFF.